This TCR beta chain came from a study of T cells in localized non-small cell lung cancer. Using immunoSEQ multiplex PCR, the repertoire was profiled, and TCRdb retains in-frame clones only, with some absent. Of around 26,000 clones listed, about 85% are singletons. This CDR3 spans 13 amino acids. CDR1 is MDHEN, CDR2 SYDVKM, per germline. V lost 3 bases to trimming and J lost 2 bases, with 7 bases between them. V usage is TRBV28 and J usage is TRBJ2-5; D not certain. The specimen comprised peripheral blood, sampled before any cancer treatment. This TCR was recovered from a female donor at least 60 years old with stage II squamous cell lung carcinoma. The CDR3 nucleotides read TGTGCCAGCAGTTTGACGCAGCAAGAGACCCAGTACTTC. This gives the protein CASSLTQQETQYF. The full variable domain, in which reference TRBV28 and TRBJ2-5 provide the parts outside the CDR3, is DVKVTQSSRYLVKRTGEKVFLECVQDMDHENMFWYRQDPGLGLRLIYFSYDVKMKEKGDIPEGYSVSREKKERFSLILESASTNQTSMYLCASSLTQQETQYFGPGTRLLVL.